This is a list of T cell receptor beta chains from one sample in a study of T cells in Graves' hyperthyroidism and ophthalmopathy. TCRdb redid the calling of the multiplex PCR reads with MiXCR, one entry per CDR3 protein. The sample yields some 560,000 distinct CDR3 sequences, 14% seen once. Input material: blood. These receptors came from a middle-aged woman with Graves' hyperthyroidism. The CDR3 runs from the conserved cysteine through the conserved F or W. A D gene is named only where the DNA matches it firmly. Not every row has a clone size; where given, it reads once, few, many or a size class.

J: TRBJ2-2; V: TRBV9; D: TRBD2; size: few; DNA: TGTGCCAGCGGGGGACTAGCGGGATTAGCCGGGGAGCTGTTTTTT; CDR3: CASGGLAGLAGELFF
J: TRBJ2-5; V: TRBV29-1; D: NA; size: NA; DNA: TGCAGCGTTGTTGGCAACCAAGAGACCCAGTACTTC; CDR3: CSVVGNQETQYF
J: TRBJ2-1; V: TRBV3-1; D: TRBD2; size: few; DNA: TGTGCCAGCAGCCAAGATCTAGGGGGGACTAGCGGAACTACTACAATCGAGCAGTTCTTC; CDR3: CASSQDLGGTSGTTTIEQFF
J: TRBJ1-6; V: TRBV20-1; D: TRBD1; size: NA; DNA: TGCAGTGCTAGAGAGGACAGGCAGAATTCACCCCTCCACTTT; CDR3: CSAREDRQNSPLHF
J: TRBJ2-1; V: TRBV5-1; D: NA; size: many; DNA: TGCGCCAGCAGCTTGGACACAGGGTCCAATGAGCAGTTCTTC; CDR3: CASSLDTGSNEQFF
J: TRBJ2-7; V: TRBV20-1; D: TRBD2; size: many; DNA: TGCAGTGCTCCCCAGAGGGGACTAGCGGGAAACGAGCAGTACTTC; CDR3: CSAPQRGLAGNEQYF
J: TRBJ2-7; V: TRBV7-2; D: TRBD2; size: many; DNA: TGTGCCAGCAGCTCGGTCGGGGCGGGAGCCTACGAGCAGTACTTC; CDR3: CASSSVGAGAYEQYF
J: TRBJ2-1; V: TRBV18; D: TRBD2; size: many; DNA: TGTGCCAGCTCACCACCTAGCGGGAGGGGCAATGAGCAGTTCTTC; CDR3: CASSPPSGRGNEQFF
J: TRBJ2-2; V: TRBV28; D: NA; size: many; DNA: TGTGCCAGCAGTACCGGACGGAACGCGAACACCGGGGAGCTGTTTTTT; CDR3: CASSTGRNANTGELFF
J: TRBJ2-7; V: TRBV20-1; D: NA; size: NA; DNA: TGCAGTGCTACCTGTCTCTCATACGAGCAGTACTTC; CDR3: CSATCLSYEQYF
J: TRBJ2-2; V: TRBV7-3; D: NA; size: few; DNA: TGTGCCAGCAGCCAGACAACAGTAAACACCGGGGAGCTGTTTTTT; CDR3: CASSQTTVNTGELFF
J: TRBJ2-1; V: TRBV20-1; D: TRBD1; size: few; DNA: TGCAGTGCTCCCGGGACAGGGGTTTTTGAGCAGTTCTTC; CDR3: CSAPGTGVFEQFF
J: TRBJ2-6; V: TRBV9; D: NA; size: few; DNA: TGTGACAGCAGCGTAGTGGGTTCTGGGGCCAACGTCCTGACTTTC; CDR3: CDSSVVGSGANVLTF
J: TRBJ2-2; V: TRBV10-3; D: TRBD2; size: NA; DNA: TGTGCCATCAGTAGCGGGAGGGACACCGGGGAGCTGTTTTTT; CDR3: CAISSGRDTGELFF
J: TRBJ1-2; V: TRBV6-1; D: NA; size: many; DNA: TGTGCCAGCAGTGATCCCTCCGGCGATAGACAGAACTATGGCTACACCTTC; CDR3: CASSDPSGDRQNYGYTF
J: TRBJ2-3; V: TRBV27; D: NA; size: many; DNA: TGTGCCAGCAGTTTATCACAGGGCCATACGCAGTATTTT; CDR3: CASSLSQGHTQYF
J: TRBJ1-5; V: TRBV6-2/TRBV6-3; D: TRBD1; size: NA; DNA: TGTGCCAGCAGTTACTCGAGGGACAGCCTCTTGTACCGGGGTAATAGCAATCAGCCCCAGCATTTT; CDR3: CASSYSRDSLLYRGNSNQPQHF
J: TRBJ2-1; V: TRBV6-1; D: NA; size: many; DNA: TGTGCCAGCAGCCCCAGGGAGTGGGACAATGAGCAGTTCTTC; CDR3: CASSPREWDNEQFF
J: TRBJ2-7; V: TRBV19; D: NA; size: few; DNA: TGTGCCAGTAGTCGGACGAACGGGTGGGGCGAGCAGTACTTC; CDR3: CASSRTNGWGEQYF
J: TRBJ2-5; V: TRBV3-1; D: NA; size: many; DNA: TGTGCCAGCAGCCAGCTTGTGGAGACCCAGTACTTC; CDR3: CASSQLVETQYF
J: TRBJ1-4; V: TRBV6-1; D: NA; size: few; DNA: TGTGCCAGCAGTCCCGGGTCCCTTAATGAAAAACTGTTTTTT; CDR3: CASSPGSLNEKLFF
J: TRBJ1-5; V: TRBV3-1; D: NA; size: NA; DNA: TGTGCCAGCAGCCAAGCGATAAGCAATCAGCCCCAGCATTTT; CDR3: CASSQAISNQPQHF
J: TRBJ1-1; V: TRBV6-6; D: TRBD1; size: NA; DNA: TGTGCCAGCAGTTACTCCCCGGAAGGGGGCGTCACTGAAGCTTTCTTT; CDR3: CASSYSPEGGVTEAFF
J: TRBJ2-1; V: TRBV7-2; D: TRBD2; size: NA; DNA: TGTGCCAGCAGCTTAGAGACTAGCGGGAGACAGTTAGTGAATGAGCAGTTCTTC; CDR3: CASSLETSGRQLVNEQFF
J: TRBJ2-3; V: TRBV4-1; D: TRBD2; size: NA; DNA: TGCGCCAGCAGCCAGTTAGCGGGAAACAGTATGTCAGATACGCAGTATTTT; CDR3: CASSQLAGNSMSDTQYF
J: TRBJ2-7; V: TRBV28; D: NA; size: many; DNA: TGTGCCAGCAACCTAGGGCTCAGGGCCTACGAGCAGTACTTC; CDR3: CASNLGLRAYEQYF
J: TRBJ1-6; V: TRBV6-1; D: TRBD1; size: many; DNA: TGTGCCAGCAGTGAGGACAGGTCGTATTCACCCCTCCACTTT; CDR3: CASSEDRSYSPLHF
J: TRBJ1-4; V: TRBV6-4; D: TRBD1; size: NA; DNA: TGTGCCAGCAGTGACTGGACAGGGGGCAGAGGAAAGGTAAAACTGTTTTTT; CDR3: CASSDWTGGRGKVKLFF
J: TRBJ2-5; V: TRBV3-1; D: NA; size: many; DNA: TGTGCCAGCAGCTCCACTTATTCTTCTGGCGGGGAGACCCAGTACTTC; CDR3: CASSSTYSSGGETQYF